This T cell receptor (beta chain) was obtained from a study of blood T cell repertoires in COVID-19. Across the study: The United States, Italy and Spain provided the acute and convalescent COVID-19 samples.

Germline CDR1 and CDR2: SQVTM and ANQGSEA. There are 13 residues in the CDR3. V was trimmed by 4 bases and J by 4 bases, leaving 13 bases between them. Participant reports of clinical history set cohort assignment. Resolution of symptoms, clearance, or two negative PCRs was present in recovered Cohort 3 donors. In the original processing: For nucleated cells, counts were estimated from reference gene primer amplification. The table came from immunoSEQ multiplex PCR; TCRdb's copy has only in-frame clones and leaves some out. The DNA gave D and trimming, while V, J and clone size come from that table. The repertoire holds approximately 240,000 clones, about 93% seen once, with approximately 2% in the top ten.

This sequence originates from a woman under 30 who had recovered from COVID-19. Material for sequencing was PBMCs or T cells enriched from blood (not recorded which). The chain uses TRBV29-1 and TRBJ2-5, with a possible D match to TRBD1 (5 bases). CDR3: CSVGGRVIETQYF. The CDR3, as DNA: TGCAGCGTTGGGGGCAGGGTTATAGAGACCCAGTACTTC.